One and the same sample provided the 3 T cell receptor beta chains below, sequenced in a study of neurological immune-mediated disorders. MiXCR was run by TCRdb on the 5' RACE reads, yielding one entry per CDR3 protein. The sample includes about 55,000 distinct CDR3 sequences, 3% to 4.5% seen only once; the top ten take around 2%. The source material was CD4+ T cells from blood. These receptors were taken from a woman in her thirties or forties with multiple sclerosis.

This clonotype was seen many times. The chain joins TRBV3-1 to TRBJ2-3; D is unclear. CDR3 length: 13 amino acids. Germline-derived CDR1 and CDR2 are LGHDT and YNNKEL (reference sequence). Trimming shortened V by 4 bases and J by 5 bases, and 10 bases separated the two germline ends. This chain's CDR3 is CASSPRLIDTQYF. The CDR3 bases are TGTGCCAGCAGCCCTAGACTGATAGATACGCAGTATTTT.

This clonotype was found many times. This chain uses TRBV5-1 with TRBJ1-1, with a possible D match to TRBD1 (5 bases). This CDR3 contains 14 residues. CDR1 is SGHRS, CDR2 YFSETQ, per germline. The germline V and J ends were trimmed by 4 bases and 3 bases, with 13 bases remaining between them. CDR3 coding DNA: TGCGCCAGCAGCCCTGGAAGAGGGGACACTGAAGCTTTCTTT. Its protein is CASSPGRGDTEAFF.

This clonotype appeared many times. The rearrangement joins TRBV20-1 to TRBJ1-1; 8 bases are a match to TRBD1. V trimming: 1 base; J trimming: 3 bases; junction bases outside the gene matches: 4. Germline V gene sequence: CDR1 DFQATT, CDR2 SNEGSKA (reference sequence). This CDR3 spans 14 amino acids. The CDR3 spells CSARADRVDTEAFF. DNA of the CDR3: TGCAGTGCTAGAGCGGACAGGGTGGACACTGAAGCTTTCTTT.